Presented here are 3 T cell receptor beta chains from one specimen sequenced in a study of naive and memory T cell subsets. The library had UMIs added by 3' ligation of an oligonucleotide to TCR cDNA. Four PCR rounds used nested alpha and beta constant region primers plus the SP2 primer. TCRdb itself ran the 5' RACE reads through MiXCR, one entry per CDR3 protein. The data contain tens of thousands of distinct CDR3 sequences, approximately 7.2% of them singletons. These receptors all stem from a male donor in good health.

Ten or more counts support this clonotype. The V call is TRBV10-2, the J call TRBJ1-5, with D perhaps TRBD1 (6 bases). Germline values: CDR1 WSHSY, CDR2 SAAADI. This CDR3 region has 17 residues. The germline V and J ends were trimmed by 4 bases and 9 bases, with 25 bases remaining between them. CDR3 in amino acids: CASSVSRDRIPRGPQHF. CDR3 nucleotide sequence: TGCGCCAGCAGTGTGAGTCGAGACAGGATTCCTAGGGGGCCCCAGCATTTT.

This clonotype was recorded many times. CDR3 sequence (DNA): TGCAGTCTTTACAGGACGATGTATGGCTACACCTTC. Translated, it gives CSLYRTMYGYTF. The genes are TRBV20-1 and TRBJ1-2; D is perhaps TRBD1 (5 bases). The CDR3 runs 12 residues. The germline gives CDR1 DFQATT, CDR2 SNEGSKA (reference sequence). V dropped 8 bases and J dropped 5 bases, with 15 bases sitting between them.

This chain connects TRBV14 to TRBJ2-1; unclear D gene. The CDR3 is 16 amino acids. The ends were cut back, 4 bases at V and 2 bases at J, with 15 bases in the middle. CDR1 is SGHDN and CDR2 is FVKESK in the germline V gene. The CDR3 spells CASSRLTGSTYNEQFF. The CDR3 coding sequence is TGTGCCAGCAGCCGACTTACTGGATCAACCTACAATGAGCAGTTCTTC.